This TCR beta chain was profiled in a study of early T cells in non-severe SARS-CoV-2 infection. Across the whole study: Sequencing input comprised bulk RNA from unsorted whole blood; chain pairing was not available.

General study points: VDJdb matches were skewed toward anti-spike CD8 T cell responses.

The V end lost 5 bases, the J end lost 5 bases, and 12 bases lay between the germline ends. Germline CDR1 reads PRHDT; CDR2 reads FYEKMQ (reference sequence). This CDR3 spans 14 amino acids. Separate cDNA molecules each had unique molecular identifiers attached to them. One entry per CDR3 protein, called by TCRdb with MiXCR from the 5' RACE reads. The repertoire holds tens of thousands of distinct CDR3 sequences, with roughly 9.1% as singletons. On this clonotype itself: Its antigen is not identified.

The J gene is TRBJ1-4, the V gene TRBV13; weak D call: TRBD1 (6 bases). The source of this sequence is an adult who was a healthcare worker with PCR-confirmed SARS-CoV-2 infection or an uninfected control (not recorded which). Material: whole blood, obtained at baseline. This chain's CDR3 is CASSPRGANEKLFF. CDR3 coding DNA: TGTGCCAGCAGCCCACGGGGGGCGAATGAAAAACTGTTTTTT.